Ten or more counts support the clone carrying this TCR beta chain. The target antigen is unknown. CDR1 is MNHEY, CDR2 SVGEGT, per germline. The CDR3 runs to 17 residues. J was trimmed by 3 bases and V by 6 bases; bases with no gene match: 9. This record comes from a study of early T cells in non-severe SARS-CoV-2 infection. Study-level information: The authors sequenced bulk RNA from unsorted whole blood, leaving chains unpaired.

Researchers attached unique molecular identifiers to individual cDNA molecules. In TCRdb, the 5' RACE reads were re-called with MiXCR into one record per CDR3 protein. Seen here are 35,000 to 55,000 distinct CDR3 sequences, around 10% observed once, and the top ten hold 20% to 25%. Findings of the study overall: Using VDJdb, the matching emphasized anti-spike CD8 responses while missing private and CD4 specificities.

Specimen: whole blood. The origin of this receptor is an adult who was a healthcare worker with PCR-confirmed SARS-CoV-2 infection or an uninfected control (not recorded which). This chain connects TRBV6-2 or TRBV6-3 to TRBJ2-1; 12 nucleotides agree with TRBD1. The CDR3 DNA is TGTGCCAGCAGGGGGGACAGGGGGCTACCCGGCTACAATGAGCAGTTCTTC. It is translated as CASRGDRGLPGYNEQFF.